This T cell receptor beta chain was sequenced in a study of CD8 T cells in ankylosing spondylitis. Findings and limits, study-wide: Those disease-linked clones were CD8+; they were also relatively rare in peripheral blood. What appeared characteristic of ankylosing spondylitis blood was a TCR beta motif of fewer than ten highly homologous variants. The clones that were linked to disease were reported to be significantly enriched in matched synovial fluid samples from ankylosing spondylitis patients. There were earlier reports of some motif variants in reactive arthritis synovial fluid and blood.

Worth noting for this clonotype: Its specificity is not known.

Libraries for TCR beta were made by quantitative 5'-RACE with molecular barcodes. TCRdb redid the calling of the 5' RACE reads with MiXCR, one entry per CDR3 protein. The table records fewer than 500,000 distinct CDR3 sequences, about a fifth of them present only once. Between the trimmed V and J ends, which lost 0 bases and 0 bases, there was a span of 4 bases. This CDR3 is built from 14 residues. Germline loops: CDR1 KGHSH, CDR2 LQKENI. This clonotype was obtained from a male donor with ankylosing spondylitis. The sample comprised blood, either unsorted or a sorted T cell fraction (not recorded which). The V and J genes are TRBV18 and TRBJ2-3, with D uncertain. CDR3 sequence: CASSPPISTDTQYF. The CDR3 coding sequence is TGTGCCAGCTCACCACCGATCAGCACAGATACGCAGTATTTT. The full variable domain, in which reference TRBV18 and TRBJ2-3 provide the parts outside the CDR3, is NAGVMQNPRHLVRRRGQEARLRCSPMKGHSHVYWYRQLPEEGLKFMVYLQKENIIDESGMPKERFSAEFPKEGPSILRIQQVVRGDSAAYFCASSPPISTDTQYFGPGTRLTVL.